Following are 12 T cell receptor beta chains from one sample sequenced in a study of T cell responses to AZD1222 COVID-19 vaccine. Only in-frame clones appear in the TCRdb table, and some are missing; sequencing was by immunoSEQ multiplex PCR. Here the sample spans about 91,000 clones, roughly 90% being singletons. This specimen was peripheral blood, taken 28 days after the second AZD1222 dose. Receptors were obtained from an adult who received the AZD1222 COVID-19 vaccine.

V gene TRBV6-5 combines with J gene TRBJ1-4, with 9 bases matching TRBD1. The CDR3 covers 14 residues. The germline CDR1 and CDR2 sequences are MNHEY and SVGAGI. V dropped 6 bases and J dropped 5; count of bases not matched to a gene: 4. CDR3 protein: CASSPGTGNEKLFF. The CDR3 bases are TGTGCCAGCAGCCCCGGGACAGGGAATGAAAAACTGTTTTTT.

This chain links TRBV7-9 with TRBJ1-6; D possibly corresponds to TRBD1 (5 bases). Looked up from germline, CDR1 is SEHNR and CDR2 is FQNEAQ (reference sequence). The V end was cut by 1 base, the J end by 7 bases, with 5 bases between. The CDR3 is 13 residues long. CDR3 protein: CASSLEGNSPLHF. In DNA, the CDR3 is TGTGCCAGCAGCTTAGAGGGGAATTCACCCCTCCACTTT.

The J gene is TRBJ2-5, the V gene TRBV20-1, with 9 bases identical to TRBD2. From germline, CDR1 is DFQATT and CDR2 SNEGSKA (reference sequence). This CDR3 is built from 14 residues. Losses at the gene ends were 3 bases for V and 10 bases for J; bases not matched to a gene: 12. The CDR3 DNA follows: TGCAGTGCTAGTAGCGGGGGCCCCGTTATCGACCAGTACTTC. This gives the protein CSASSGGPVIDQYF.

The chain recombines TRBV7-6 with TRBJ1-1; no firm D call. This CDR3 spans 13 amino acids. V was trimmed by 1 base and J by 1 base, leaving 4 bases between them. CDR1 and CDR2 (germline): SGHVS, FNYEAQ. The CDR3, as DNA: TGTGCCAGCAGCTTAGATACGAACACTGAAGCTTTCTTT. Its protein is CASSLDTNTEAFF.

The chain combines TRBV28 with TRBJ1-2; D is perhaps TRBD1 (6 bases). The CDR3 length is 14 residues. Trimming stripped 2 bases from V and 8 bases from J, with 15 bases between. Germline V CDR1 and CDR2: MDHEN, SYDVKM. CDR3 DNA: TGTGCCAGCAGTTTAACGGGGGCGTCGGGCGGCTACACCTTC. Its protein product is CASSLTGASGGYTF.

The rearrangement links TRBV9 to TRBJ1-5, with D tentatively TRBD1 (5 bases). Germline CDR1 reads SGDLS; CDR2 reads YYNGEE. V was clipped by 4 bases and J by 0 bases, with 8 bases between them. This CDR3 has 14 residues. The chain's CDR3 is CASSSTGSNQPQHF. CDR3 bases: TGTGCCAGCAGCTCCACAGGTAGCAATCAGCCCCAGCATTTT.

This chain uses TRBV2 with TRBJ1-5, with a weak D call TRBD1 (5 bases). V lost 4 bases, J lost 3 bases, and 10 bases lay in between. The length of the CDR3 is 14 residues. Germline CDR1 reads SNHLY; CDR2 reads FYNNEI. The CDR3 sequence is CASSAGLFNQPQHF. The DNA of the CDR3 is TGTGCCAGCAGTGCAGGGCTTTTCAATCAGCCCCAGCATTTT.

This clone occurred once. The gene calls are TRBV28 and TRBJ1-5; possibly TRBD1 for D (5 bases). V lost 3 bases to trimming and J lost 5 bases, with 8 bases between them. The CDR3 spans 13 residues. Germline CDR1 and CDR2: MDHEN and SYDVKM. DNA for the CDR3: TGTGCCAGCAGTTTGGTGGGGCATCAGCCCCAGCATTTT. Translating gives CASSLVGHQPQHF. Together with reference TRBV28 and TRBJ1-5, the CDR3 gives the full variable domain: DVKVTQSSRYLVKRTGEKVFLECVQDMDHENMFWYRQDPGLGLRLIYFSYDVKMKEKGDIPEGYSVSREKKERFSLILESASTNQTSMYLCASSLVGHQPQHFGDGTRLSIL.

This chain joins TRBV4-2 and TRBJ2-1; D is ambiguous. V was shortened by 1 base and J by 0 bases, with 7 bases between the two germline ends. The CDR3 is 15 residues long. The germline V gene has CDR1 LGHNA and CDR2 YNFKEQ. CDR3 in DNA: TGTGCCAGCAGCCAAGTCCAAAGCTCCTACAATGAGCAGTTCTTC. Amino acids: CASSQVQSSYNEQFF.

The chain's CDR3 is CASTIDRVGYEQYF. For the CDR3, the DNA is TGTGCCAGCACCATTGACAGGGTAGGCTACGAGCAGTACTTC. The chain joins TRBV6-5 to TRBJ2-7; the match to TRBD1 covers 7 bases. Germline CDR1 reads MNHEY; CDR2 reads SVGAGI. After removal of 7 bases from V and 3 bases from J, the junction contained 9 bases not matched to a gene. The CDR3 is 14 residues long.

The rearrangement links TRBV6-5 to TRBJ2-7, with 9 nucleotides matching TRBD1. Germline values: CDR1 MNHEY, CDR2 SVGAGI. J was trimmed by 1 base and V by 6 bases; bases with no gene match: 7. This CDR3 has 15 amino acids. CDR3 protein: CASSPGTGMSYEQYF. The CDR3 DNA sequence: TGTGCCAGCAGCCCCGGGACAGGGATGTCCTACGAGCAGTACTTC.

V and J are TRBV7-9 and TRBJ2-7, with D maybe TRBD1 (7 bases). V lost 5 bases and J 2 bases, leaving 19 bases between the germline ends. This CDR3 is built from 16 residues. Germline values: CDR1 SEHNR, CDR2 FQNEAQ (reference sequence). The CDR3 reads CASSPLGGGTAYEQYF. The CDR3 bases are TGTGCCAGCAGCCCCCTCGGAGGGGGGACAGCCTACGAGCAGTACTTC.